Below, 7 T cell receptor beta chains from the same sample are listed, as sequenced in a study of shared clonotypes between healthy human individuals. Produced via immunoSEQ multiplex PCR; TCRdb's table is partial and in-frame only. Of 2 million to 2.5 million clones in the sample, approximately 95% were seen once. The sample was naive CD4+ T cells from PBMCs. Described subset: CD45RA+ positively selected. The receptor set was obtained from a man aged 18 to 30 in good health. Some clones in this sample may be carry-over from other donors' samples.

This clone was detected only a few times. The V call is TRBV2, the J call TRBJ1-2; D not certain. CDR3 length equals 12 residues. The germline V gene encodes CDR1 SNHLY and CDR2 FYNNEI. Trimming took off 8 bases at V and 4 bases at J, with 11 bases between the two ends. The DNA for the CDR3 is TGTGCCAGCTATGCGGGCCTCTATGGCTACACCTTC. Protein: CASYAGLYGYTF.

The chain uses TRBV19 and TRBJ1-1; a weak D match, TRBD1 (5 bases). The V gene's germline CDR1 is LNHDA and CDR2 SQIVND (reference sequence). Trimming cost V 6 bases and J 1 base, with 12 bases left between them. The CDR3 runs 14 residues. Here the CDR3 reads CASSQGRANTEAFF. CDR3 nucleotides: TGTGCCAGTAGCCAGGGACGGGCGAACACTGAAGCTTTCTTT.

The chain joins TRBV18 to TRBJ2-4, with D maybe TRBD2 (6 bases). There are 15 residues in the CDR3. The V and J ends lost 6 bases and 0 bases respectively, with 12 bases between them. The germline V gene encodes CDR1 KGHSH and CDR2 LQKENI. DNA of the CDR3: TGTGCCAGCTCGAGGGACTCCCCAGCCAAAAACATTCAGTACTTC. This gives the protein CASSRDSPAKNIQYF.

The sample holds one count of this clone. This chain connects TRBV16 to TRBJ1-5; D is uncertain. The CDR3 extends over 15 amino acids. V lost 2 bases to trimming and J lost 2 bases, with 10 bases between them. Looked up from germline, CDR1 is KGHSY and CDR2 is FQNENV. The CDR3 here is CASSQGVWGNQPQHF. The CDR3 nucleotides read TGTGCCAGCAGCCAAGGGGTATGGGGCAATCAGCCCCAGCATTTT.

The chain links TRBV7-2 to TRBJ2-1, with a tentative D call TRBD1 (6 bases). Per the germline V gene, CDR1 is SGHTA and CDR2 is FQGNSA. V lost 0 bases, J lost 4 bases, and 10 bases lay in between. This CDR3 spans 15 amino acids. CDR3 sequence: CASSLAGTRYNEQFF. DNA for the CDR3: TGTGCCAGCAGCTTAGCAGGGACACGATACAATGAGCAGTTCTTC.

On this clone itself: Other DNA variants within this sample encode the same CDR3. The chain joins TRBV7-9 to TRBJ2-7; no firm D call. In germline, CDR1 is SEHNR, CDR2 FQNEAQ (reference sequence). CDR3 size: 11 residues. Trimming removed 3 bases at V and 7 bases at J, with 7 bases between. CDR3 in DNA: TGTGCCAGCAGCTTGGCCTTGGAGCAGTACTTC. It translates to CASSLALEQYF.

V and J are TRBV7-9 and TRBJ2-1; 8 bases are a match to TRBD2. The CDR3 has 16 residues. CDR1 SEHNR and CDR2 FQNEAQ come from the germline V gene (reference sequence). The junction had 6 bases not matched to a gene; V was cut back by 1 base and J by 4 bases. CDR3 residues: CASSLVSGSPYNEQFF. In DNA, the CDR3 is TGTGCCAGCAGCTTAGTAAGCGGGAGCCCATACAATGAGCAGTTCTTC.